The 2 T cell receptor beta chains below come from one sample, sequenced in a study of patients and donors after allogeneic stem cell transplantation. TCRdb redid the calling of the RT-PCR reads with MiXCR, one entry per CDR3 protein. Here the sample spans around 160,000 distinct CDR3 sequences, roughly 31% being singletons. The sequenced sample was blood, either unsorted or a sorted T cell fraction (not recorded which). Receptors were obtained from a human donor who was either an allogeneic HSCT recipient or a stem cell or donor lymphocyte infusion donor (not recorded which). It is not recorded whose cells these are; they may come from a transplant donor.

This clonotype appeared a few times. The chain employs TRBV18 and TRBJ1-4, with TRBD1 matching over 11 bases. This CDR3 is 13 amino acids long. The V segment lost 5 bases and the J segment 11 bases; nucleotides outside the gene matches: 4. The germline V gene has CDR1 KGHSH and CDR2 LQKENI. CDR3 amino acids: CASSSGQGVKLFF. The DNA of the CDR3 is TGTGCCAGCTCATCGGGACAGGGGGTTAAACTGTTTTTT.

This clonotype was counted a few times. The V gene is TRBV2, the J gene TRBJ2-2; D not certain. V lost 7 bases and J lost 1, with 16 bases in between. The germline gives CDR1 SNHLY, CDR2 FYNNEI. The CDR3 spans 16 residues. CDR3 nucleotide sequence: TGTGCCAGCATAGATGGCCAAGTTTTGAACACCGGGGAGCTGTTTTTT. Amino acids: CASIDGQVLNTGELFF.